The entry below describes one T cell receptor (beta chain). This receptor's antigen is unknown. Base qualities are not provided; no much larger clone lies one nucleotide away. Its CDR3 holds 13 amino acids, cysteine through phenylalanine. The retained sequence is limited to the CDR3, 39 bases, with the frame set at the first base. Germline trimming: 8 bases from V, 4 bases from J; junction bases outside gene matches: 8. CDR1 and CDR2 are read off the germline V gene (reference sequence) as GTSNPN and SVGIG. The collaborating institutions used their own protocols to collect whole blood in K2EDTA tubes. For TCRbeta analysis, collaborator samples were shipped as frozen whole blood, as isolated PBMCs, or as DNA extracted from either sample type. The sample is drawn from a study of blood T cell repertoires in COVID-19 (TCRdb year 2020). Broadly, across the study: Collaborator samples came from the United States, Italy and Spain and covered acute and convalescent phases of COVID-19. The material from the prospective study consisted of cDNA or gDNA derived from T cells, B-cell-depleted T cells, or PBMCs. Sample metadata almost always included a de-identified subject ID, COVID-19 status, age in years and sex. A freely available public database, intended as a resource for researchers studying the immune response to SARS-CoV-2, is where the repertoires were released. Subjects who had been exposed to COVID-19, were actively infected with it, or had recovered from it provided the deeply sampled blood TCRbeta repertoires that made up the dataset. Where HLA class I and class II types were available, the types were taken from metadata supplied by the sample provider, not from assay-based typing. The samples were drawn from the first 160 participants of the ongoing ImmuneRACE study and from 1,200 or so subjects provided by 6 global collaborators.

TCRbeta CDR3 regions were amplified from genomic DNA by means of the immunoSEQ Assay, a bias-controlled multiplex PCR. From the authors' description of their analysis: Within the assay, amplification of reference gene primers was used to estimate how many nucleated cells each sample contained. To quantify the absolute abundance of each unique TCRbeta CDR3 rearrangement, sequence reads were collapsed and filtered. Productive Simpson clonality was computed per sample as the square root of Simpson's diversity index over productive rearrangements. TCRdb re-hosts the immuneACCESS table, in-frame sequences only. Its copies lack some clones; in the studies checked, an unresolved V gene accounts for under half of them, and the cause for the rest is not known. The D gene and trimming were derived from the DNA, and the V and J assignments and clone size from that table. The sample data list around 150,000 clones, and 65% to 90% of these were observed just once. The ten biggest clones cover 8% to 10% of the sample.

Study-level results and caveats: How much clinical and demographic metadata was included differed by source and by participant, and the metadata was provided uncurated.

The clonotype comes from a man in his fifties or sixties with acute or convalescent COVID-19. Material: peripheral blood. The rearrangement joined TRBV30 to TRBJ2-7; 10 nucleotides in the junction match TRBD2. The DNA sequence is TGTGCCACAGAGCGGGAGGGCCGATACGAGCAGTACTTC. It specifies CATEREGRYEQYF.